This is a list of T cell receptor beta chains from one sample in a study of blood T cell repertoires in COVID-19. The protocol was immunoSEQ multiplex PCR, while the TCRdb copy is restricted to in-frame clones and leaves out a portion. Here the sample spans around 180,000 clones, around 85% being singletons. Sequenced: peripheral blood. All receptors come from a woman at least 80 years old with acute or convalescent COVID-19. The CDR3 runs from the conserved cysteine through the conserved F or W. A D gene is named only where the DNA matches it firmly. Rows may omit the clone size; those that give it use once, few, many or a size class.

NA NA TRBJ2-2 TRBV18 TGTGCCAGCTCACCAGAAGCAGAGGCCGGGGAGCTGTTTTTT CASSPEAEAGELFF
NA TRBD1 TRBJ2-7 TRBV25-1 TGTGCCAGCAGTGATCTCGGACAGGATCGATCCTACGAGCAGTACTTC CASSDLGQDRSYEQYF
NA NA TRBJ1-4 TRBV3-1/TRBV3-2 TGTGCCAGCAGCCCGGCAGGGTTCGTCGAAAAACTGTTTTTT CASSPAGFVEKLFF
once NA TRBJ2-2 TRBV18 TGTGCCAGCTCACCTAGCGGAGTTGCGAACACCGGGGAGCTGTTTTTT CASSPSGVANTGELFF
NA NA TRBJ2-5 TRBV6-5 TGTGCCAGCAGCCCCCGGGGTAGGGGGGAGACCCAGTACTTC CASSPRGRGETQYF
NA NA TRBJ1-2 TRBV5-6 TGTGCCAGCAGCTTGGGACAGAGCTATGGCTACACCTTC CASSLGQSYGYTF
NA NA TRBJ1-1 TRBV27 TGTGCCAGCAGTTCAACAGGGCTGAACACTGAAGCTTTCTTT CASSSTGLNTEAFF
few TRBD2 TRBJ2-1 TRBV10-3 TGTGCCATCTCCGTGTTGGCGGGGGGGCAGAGCAATGAGCAGTTCTTC CAISVLAGGQSNEQFF
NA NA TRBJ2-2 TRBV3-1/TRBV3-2 TGTGCCAGCAGCTTCCGACAGTACACCGGGGAGCTGTTTTTT CASSFRQYTGELFF
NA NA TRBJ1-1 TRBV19 TGTGCCAGTAGTCCCAGCACGGGCACTGAAGCTTTCTTT CASSPSTGTEAFF
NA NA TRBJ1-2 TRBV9 TGTGCCAGCAACCCCGGCGGGGCAGCCTATGGCTACACCTTC CASNPGGAAYGYTF
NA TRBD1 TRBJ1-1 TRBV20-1 TGCAGTGCCGGGACAGTGCGGGCTTTCTTT CSAGTVRAFF
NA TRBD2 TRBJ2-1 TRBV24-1 TGTGCCACCAGTGTAAGCGGGAGGGATGACAATGAGCAGTTCTTC CATSVSGRDDNEQFF
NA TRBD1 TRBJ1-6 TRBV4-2 TGTGCCAGCAGCCAAGCGGGGACAGTTACCAATTCACCCCTCCACTTT CASSQAGTVTNSPLHF
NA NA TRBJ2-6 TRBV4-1 TGCGCCAGCAGCCCTAGAAACTCTGGGGCCAACGTCCTGACTTTC CASSPRNSGANVLTF
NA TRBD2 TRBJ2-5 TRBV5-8 TGTGCCAGCAGCTTGGGACTAGCGGGGACTGGGGAGACCCAGTACTTC CASSLGLAGTGETQYF
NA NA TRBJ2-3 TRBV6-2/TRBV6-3 TGTGCCAGCAGTACGTCCAGGCTACAACATCCTAGCACAGATACGCAGTATTTT CASSTSRLQHPSTDTQYF
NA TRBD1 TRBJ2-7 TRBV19 TGTGCCAGTAGTCGGACAGGGCGTTCCTACGAGCAGTACTTC CASSRTGRSYEQYF
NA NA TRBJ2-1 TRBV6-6 TGTGCCAGCAGTTACCACAGGGCGATGAATGAGCAGTTCTTC CASSYHRAMNEQFF
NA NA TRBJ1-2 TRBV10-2 TGCGCCAGCAGTGAGTCGGGGGGGTCCTATGGCTACACCTTC CASSESGGSYGYTF
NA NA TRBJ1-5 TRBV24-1 TGTGCCACCAGCAGAATGGGCAATCAGCCCCAGCATTTT CATSRMGNQPQHF
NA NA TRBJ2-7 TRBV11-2 TGTGCCAGCAGCTCCAGATCATACAGTAACTCCTACGAGCAGTACTTC CASSSRSYSNSYEQYF
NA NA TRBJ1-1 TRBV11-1 TGTGCCAGCAGCTCCCGCGGCGGTCACACTGAAGCTTTCTTT CASSSRGGHTEAFF
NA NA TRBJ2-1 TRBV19 TGTGCCAGTAGTATAGCGGAGGGGACTTACAATGAGCAGTTCTTC CASSIAEGTYNEQFF
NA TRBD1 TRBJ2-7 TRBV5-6 TGTGCCAGCAGCTCACCGGGACAGGGGTACGAGCAGTACTTC CASSSPGQGYEQYF
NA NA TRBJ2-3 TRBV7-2 TGTGCCAGCAGCTTAACTATTAGCACAGATACGCAGTATTTT CASSLTISTDTQYF
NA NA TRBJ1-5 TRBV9 TGTGCCAGCAGCGTAGAAGGGGCAGTTCTCCAGCCCCAGCATTTT CASSVEGAVLQPQHF
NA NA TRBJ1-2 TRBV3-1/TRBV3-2 TGTGCCAGCAGCCAAGGTTCCCTTTATGGCTACACCTTC CASSQGSLYGYTF
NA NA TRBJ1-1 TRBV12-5 TGTGCTAGTGGTTTGGTAATGGCCAGGGGCACTGAAGCTTTCTTT CASGLVMARGTEAFF
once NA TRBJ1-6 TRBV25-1 TGTGCCAGCAGTGGTCGGCCCCAGGCTCATTCCTATAATTCACCCCTCCACTTT CASSGRPQAHSYNSPLHF
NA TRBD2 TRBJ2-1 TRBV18 TGTGCCAGCTCACCCAGCGGGATGGGGAATGAGCAGTTCTTC CASSPSGMGNEQFF
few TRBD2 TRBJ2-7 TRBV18 TGTGCCAGCGGGACTAGCGGGATAGGTAACGAGCAGTACTTC CASGTSGIGNEQYF
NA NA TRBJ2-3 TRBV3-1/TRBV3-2 TGTGCCAGCAGCTATGACTACTCTCGGGATACGCAGTATTTT CASSYDYSRDTQYF
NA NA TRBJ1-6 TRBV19 TGTGCTTCCGGGAGCTATAATTCACCCCTCCACTTT CASGSYNSPLHF
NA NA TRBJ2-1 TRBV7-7 TGTGCCAGCAGCTTAGACGCTATAGGGGGAGAGCAGTTCTTC CASSLDAIGGEQFF
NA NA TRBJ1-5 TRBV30 TGTGCCTGGAGTGTAAGTGGGGCTAGCAATCAGCCCCAGCATTTT CAWSVSGASNQPQHF
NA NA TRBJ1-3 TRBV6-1 TGTGCCAGCAGTGAACCTGCGGGAAACACCATATATTTT CASSEPAGNTIYF
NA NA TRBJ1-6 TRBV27 TGTGCCAGCAGTTTTAGCGGGGTCGGCAATTCACCCCTCCACTTT CASSFSGVGNSPLHF
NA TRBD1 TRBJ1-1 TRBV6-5 TGTGCCAGCAGTTCCCGGGACAGGGGAACTGAAGCTTTCTTT CASSSRDRGTEAFF
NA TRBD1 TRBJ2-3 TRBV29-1 TGCAGCGTTGAAGCACAGGGGATTGTGACAGATACGCAGTATTTT CSVEAQGIVTDTQYF
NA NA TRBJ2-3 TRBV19 TGTGCCAGTAGTAGGCGGGACTCAGGCCCAACAGATACGCAGTATTTT CASSRRDSGPTDTQYF
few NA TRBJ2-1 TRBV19 TGTGCCAGTAGTATCAGGGTTGGTCTAGCGTCTGGAGTGGAGCAGTTCTTC CASSIRVGLASGVEQFF
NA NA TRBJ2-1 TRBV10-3 TGTGCCATCACGAGTGGAGAGAGGAATGAGCAGTTCTTC CAITSGERNEQFF
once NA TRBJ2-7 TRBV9 TGTGCCAGCAGCGTAGACGGACAGATTTACGAGCAGTACTTC CASSVDGQIYEQYF
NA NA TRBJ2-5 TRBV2 TGTGCCAGCACCGCGTCGGTCAGGGAATGGGAGACCCAGTACTTC CASTASVREWETQYF
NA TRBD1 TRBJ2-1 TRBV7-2 TGTGCCAGCAGCTTCTCCGGGACAGGCTCCTACAATGAGCAGTTCTTC CASSFSGTGSYNEQFF
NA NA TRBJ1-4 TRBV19 TGTGCCAGTAGTAACAGCCGGGGGAAAAAACTGTTTTTT CASSNSRGKKLFF
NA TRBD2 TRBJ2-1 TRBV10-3 TGTGCCATCAGTACAGGACTAGCGGGTTACAATGAGCAGTTCTTC CAISTGLAGYNEQFF
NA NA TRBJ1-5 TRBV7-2 TGTGCCAGCAGCTTAACGCCCAGGGCCCAGCCCCAGCATTTT CASSLTPRAQPQHF